This T cell receptor beta chain was recorded in a study of CD8 T cells in ankylosing spondylitis. Points from the study as a whole: Characteristic of ankylosing spondylitis blood, it appeared, was a TCR beta motif comprising 7 to 9 highly homologous variants. Clones linked to disease were reported to show significant enrichment in matched ankylosing spondylitis synovial fluid.

5'-RACE, quantitative and with molecular barcodes, yielded the TCR beta libraries. TCRdb processed the 5' RACE reads anew with MiXCR; each CDR3 protein has one entry. The sample has fewer than 450,000 distinct CDR3 sequences; roughly a sixth are singletons. The CDR3 is 14 residues long. The germline CDR1 and CDR2 sequences are MNHEY and SMNVEV (reference sequence). V was trimmed by 2 bases and J by 4 bases, leaving 9 bases between them. The table lists this clonotype with a few counts. Its antigen is undetermined. The chain employs TRBV27 and TRBJ2-1, with D perhaps matching TRBD2 (6 bases). The sequenced sample was blood, either unsorted or a sorted T cell fraction (not recorded which). This TCR was recovered from a male donor with ankylosing spondylitis. CDR3 in amino acids: CASSLREPYNEQFF. The CDR3 DNA is TGTGCCAGCAGTTTACGGGAGCCATACAATGAGCAGTTCTTC.